Below, one T cell receptor beta chain is given with its context. What it binds is not known. Using immunoSEQ multiplex PCR, the repertoire was profiled, and TCRdb retains in-frame clones only, with some absent. The sample holds about 130,000 clones, nearly 90% seen once. This entry comes from a study of cytomegalovirus exposure and HLA in healthy donors. Donors were drawn from the approximately 120-subject validation cohort, separate from the roughly 700-subject first cohort. V lost 7 bases and J 0 bases, leaving 12 bases between the germline ends. The V gene's germline CDR1 is MNHEY and CDR2 SVGAGI. The CDR3 length is 14 residues. Study findings and constraints: Some TCR beta chains (approximately 180 of them) were listed as cytomegalovirus-associated.

The chain carries TRBV6-5 and TRBJ1-2; D may be TRBD1 (6 bases). The specimen sequenced was PBMCs. The sequence derives from a woman in her late teens or twenties in good health and CMV-seropositive. In nucleotides, the CDR3 is TGTGCCAGCAACCGACAGGCCTCTAACTATGGCTACACCTTC. Residues: CASNRQASNYGYTF.